This T cell receptor (beta chain) was captured by sequencing in a study of cytomegalovirus exposure and HLA in healthy donors. Study-level points and caveats: What a later analysis showed was that several of the most significant clusters appeared linked to common viral pathogens. Analysis was carried out at a later point, and it linked a missense DCLRE1C variant to TCR beta V- and J-gene trimming. Among the CMV-associated chains, a few were confirmed in vitro as specific for CMV antigens. Association of under 20,000 TCR beta sequences with HLA alleles was found at 0.05 false discovery rate in a later analysis.

Vbeta (60) and Jbeta (13) primers were used in the PCR. Assay used: immunoSEQ multiplex PCR; TCRdb lists only in-frame clones, some missing. The sample gives roughly 150,000 clones, approximately 81% of which show up once; 2% to 3% is in the top ten. On this clone: Its antigen is not known.

V was trimmed by 3 bases and J by 5 bases, leaving 10 bases between them. This CDR3 comprises 13 residues. CDR1 SNHLY and CDR2 FYNNEI come from the germline V gene. This receptor was identified in a young man in good health and CMV-seropositive. The V and J genes are TRBV2 and TRBJ2-5; D gene ambiguous. The sequenced sample was PBMCs. CDR3 amino acids: CASSESRAETQYF. The DNA of the CDR3 is TGTGCCAGCAGTGAGTCGCGAGCGGAGACCCAGTACTTC.